These 25 T cell receptor beta chains were sequenced from one sample in a study of graft-versus-host responses after intestinal transplantation. These TCRs' antigens remain unknown. The repertoire was sequenced with immunoSEQ multiplex PCR; TCRdb's copy has only in-frame clones and lacks some. Of 55,000 to 85,000 clones in the sample, roughly 90% were seen once. The sequencing here drew on unstimulated CD8+ T cells sorted from spleen or lymph node cells, taken before intestinal transplant. These receptors were taken from a human donor who received an intestinal transplant.

The CDR3 region has the DNA TGTGCCAGCAGTTACTCGGCCGGGGGGTCCTACAATGAGCAGTTCTTC. Its translation: CASSYSAGGSYNEQFF. The chain couples TRBV6-5 to TRBJ2-1, with 7 bases matching TRBD2. The CDR3 sequence is 16 residues long. Germline lookup yields CDR1 MNHEY and CDR2 SVGAGI. The trim removed 0 bases at V and 1 base at J, leaving 3 bases unmatched.

This chain uses TRBV27 with TRBJ2-5; D may be TRBD1 (6 bases). The germline gives CDR1 MNHEY, CDR2 SMNVEV (reference sequence). This CDR3 is 13 amino acids long. With 3 bases removed from V and 9 bases from J, the gap between germline ends came to 14 bases. The CDR3 DNA is TGTGCCAGCAGTTTGGGGTCAGGGGACCCCCAGTACTTC. It codes for CASSLGSGDPQYF.

This chain links TRBV6-4 with TRBJ1-5; 10 bases are shared with TRBD1. CDR1 and CDR2 (germline): MRHNA, SNTAGT. The CDR3 is 14 amino acids. V gave up 10 bases and J gave up 5 bases; unmatched junction bases: 8. The CDR3 is CANSGTGVHQPQHF. DNA of the CDR3: TGTGCCAACTCCGGGACAGGGGTTCATCAGCCCCAGCATTTT.

The chain has TRBV6-5 and TRBJ1-2; 8 bases are a match to TRBD1. The CDR3 extends over 15 amino acids. CDR1 is MNHEY, CDR2 SVGAGI, per germline. The V gene end was trimmed by 10 bases and the J gene end by 0 bases; junction bases not matched to a gene: 10. The CDR3 DNA sequence: TGTGCCACCAAGCGGGACAGGAGAGCTAACTATGGCTACACCTTC. Amino acid sequence: CATKRDRRANYGYTF.

The J gene is TRBJ2-7, the V gene TRBV4-1; TRBD2 aligns across 13 bases. This CDR3 has 17 amino acids. Germline V gene sequence: CDR1 MGHRA, CDR2 YSYEKL. J was trimmed by 1 base and V by 0 bases; bases with no gene match: 3. CDR3 DNA sequence: TGCGCCAGCAGCCAAGAACTAGCGGGAGGGACTTCCTACGAGCAGTACTTC. It encodes CASSQELAGGTSYEQYF.

This chain joins TRBV18 and TRBJ2-5; TRBD2 agrees at 8 bases. This CDR3 spans 15 amino acids. Germline CDR1 KGHSH, CDR2 LQKENI. The trim removed 6 bases at V and 1 base at J, leaving 7 bases unmatched. The CDR3 nucleotides read TGTGCCAGCTCCCCGGGAGGGGAAGGCCAAGAGACCCAGTACTTC. Translating gives CASSPGGEGQETQYF.

The chain recombines TRBV27 with TRBJ1-2; 9 nucleotides agree with TRBD1. The CDR3 loop spans 16 amino acids. Unmatched junction bases numbered 5, after V lost 0 bases and J lost 3 bases. The V gene's germline CDR1 is MNHEY and CDR2 SMNVEV (reference sequence). DNA of the CDR3: TGTGCCAGCAGTTTATCGGGGACAGGGCCCTACTATGGCTACACCTTC. It codes for CASSLSGTGPYYGYTF.

This sequence joins TRBV4-2 and TRBJ2-7, with 8 nucleotides matching TRBD2. V lost 0 bases to trimming and J lost 5 bases; unmatched junction nucleotides: 9. CDR1 and CDR2 (germline): LGHNA, YNFKEQ. The CDR3 covers 16 residues. CDR3 nucleotides: TGTGCCAGCAGCCAAGATTTTGTCGGGAGGGCCGACGAGCAGTACTTC. Translated: CASSQDFVGRADEQYF.

V usage is TRBV28 and J usage is TRBJ1-4; TRBD1 aligns across 7 bases. The CDR3 length is 18 residues. V lost 4 bases and J lost 0; bases outside the gene matches: 11. CDR1 and CDR2 from the germline V gene are MDHEN and SYDVKM. CDR3 loop: CASSSLDRAFATNEKLFF. The CDR3 DNA reads TGTGCCAGCAGTTCCCTCGACAGGGCTTTTGCAACTAATGAAAAACTGTTTTTT. Based on the CDR3 plus reference TRBV28 and TRBJ1-4, the full variable domain is DVKVTQSSRYLVKRTGEKVFLECVQDMDHENMFWYRQDPGLGLRLIYFSYDVKMKEKGDIPEGYSVSREKKERFSLILESASTNQTSMYLCASSSLDRAFATNEKLFFGSGTQLSVL.

The CDR3 spells CATRPGQGSYNEQFF. In nucleotides, the CDR3 is TGCGCCACCCGGCCGGGACAGGGCTCCTACAATGAGCAGTTCTTC. The V call is TRBV10-2, the J call TRBJ2-1, with TRBD1 identical over 9 bases. Per the germline V gene, CDR1 is WSHSY and CDR2 is SAAADI. The CDR3 extends over 15 amino acids. V trimming: 10 bases; J trimming: 0 bases; junction bases outside the gene matches: 7.

This chain uses TRBV6-5 with TRBJ1-3, with a possible D match to TRBD1 (6 bases). The CDR3 loop spans 16 amino acids. Germline V gene data show CDR1 as MNHEY and CDR2 as SVGAGI. The ends were cut back, 0 bases at V and 4 bases at J, with 13 bases in the middle. CDR3 region: CASSYSTGPSGNTIYF. The CDR3 DNA follows: TGTGCCAGCAGTTACTCGACAGGCCCATCGGGAAACACCATATATTTT.

In this sample, this clone turned up once. The rearrangement uses TRBV27 and TRBJ1-6; 7 bases are shared with TRBD1. V lost 5 bases and J lost 9; bases outside the gene matches: 10. CDR3 size: 15 residues. Looked up from germline, CDR1 is MNHEY and CDR2 is SMNVEV (reference sequence). The CDR3 spells CASSVYRGVSSPLHF. The CDR3 DNA reads TGTGCCAGCAGTGTCTACAGGGGTGTTAGTTCACCCCTCCACTTT.

This chain joins TRBV19 and TRBJ2-1, with a tentative D call TRBD1 (7 bases). CDR3 size: 15 residues. Trimming left V 8 bases short and J 4 bases short, with 18 bases between. The V gene's germline CDR1 is LNHDA and CDR2 SQIVND (reference sequence). This CDR3 reads CASQNGAGQYNEQFF. The CDR3 DNA sequence: TGTGCCAGTCAGAATGGGGCGGGACAGTACAATGAGCAGTTCTTC. Full variable domain (missing parts from reference TRBV19 and TRBJ2-1): DGGITQSPKYLFRKEGQNVTLSCEQNLNHDAMYWYRQDPGQGLRLIYYSQIVNDFQKGDIAEGYSVSREKKESFPLTVTSAQKNPTAFYLCASQNGAGQYNEQFFGPGTRLTVL.

The V gene is TRBV28, the J gene TRBJ1-4; TRBD1 aligns across 8 bases. The V and J ends lost 5 bases and 8 bases, in that order; junction bases with no gene match: 7. The CDR3 has 14 amino acids. Germline V gene sequence: CDR1 MDHEN, CDR2 SYDVKM. CDR3 nucleotides: TGTGCCAGCAGTAACTCAGGGGGCGGCGAAAAACTGTTTTTT. Protein sequence: CASSNSGGGEKLFF.

The chain has TRBV6-5 and TRBJ2-3, with D possibly being TRBD1 (5 bases). The CDR3 sequence is 16 residues long. V gave up 4 bases and J gave up 3 bases, with 17 bases separating them. Germline V gene data show CDR1 as MNHEY and CDR2 as SVGAGI. The DNA of the CDR3 is TGTGCCAGCAGTTCAGGGTACCCAGTTGGGACAGATACGCAGTATTTT. It codes for CASSSGYPVGTDTQYF.

The chain recombines TRBV6-5 with TRBJ2-3; D may be TRBD2 (6 bases). The CDR3 has 16 residues. Trimming pared 2 bases from V and 3 bases from J, leaving 15 bases between. Germline V gene lookup returns CDR1 MNHEY and CDR2 SVGAGI. CDR3 loop: CASSYGAGYKTDTQYF. CDR3 coding DNA: TGTGCCAGCAGTTACGGAGCGGGTTATAAGACAGATACGCAGTATTTT.

V and J are TRBV5-6 and TRBJ1-5, with D possibly TRBD1 on 6 matching bases. V lost 3 bases, J lost 11 bases, and 21 bases lay in between. This CDR3 spans 15 amino acids. Germline CDR1 and CDR2: SGHDT and YYEEEE. This CDR3 is CASSSATAGEPTQHF. In DNA form, the CDR3 reads TGTGCCAGCAGCTCCGCAACGGCAGGGGAGCCGACCCAGCATTTT.

The V gene is TRBV19, the J gene TRBJ2-7; a weak D match, TRBD1 (6 bases). Germline-derived CDR1 and CDR2 are LNHDA and SQIVND (reference sequence). This CDR3 is built from 14 residues. The ends were cut back, 5 bases at V and 4 bases at J, with 15 bases in the middle. The CDR3 region is CASSPWGTPYEQYF. For the CDR3, the DNA is TGTGCCAGTAGTCCATGGGGGACACCTTACGAGCAGTACTTC.

V is TRBV9 and J is TRBJ2-7, with 7 bases that match TRBD2. Germline V lookup: CDR1 SGDLS, CDR2 YYNGEE. The CDR3 is 14 residues long. The ends lost 2 bases at V and 2 bases at J; junction bases unmatched: 4. The DNA for the CDR3 is TGTGCCAGCAGCGTGGGCGGGGGTCCCTACGAGCAGTACTTC. It translates to CASSVGGGPYEQYF.

The genes are TRBV15 and TRBJ1-1; TRBD1 aligns across 7 bases. In germline, CDR1 is LNHNV, CDR2 YYDKDF (reference sequence). The J segment lost 6 bases and the V segment lost 5 bases, leaving 6 bases of the junction unmatched. The CDR3 spans 13 residues. This CDR3 is CATSVDRDAEAFF. The CDR3 nucleotides read TGTGCCACCAGCGTAGACAGGGACGCTGAAGCTTTCTTT.

This clone showed up just once. Here the CDR3 reads CASSAGAVLTF. In DNA form, the CDR3 reads TGTGCCAGCAGCGCGGGAGCCGTCCTGACTTTC. The rearrangement uses TRBV5-6 and TRBJ2-6; 7 nucleotides agree with TRBD2. Germline CDR1 SGHDT, CDR2 YYEEEE. The V segment lost 4 bases and the J segment 12 bases; nucleotides outside the gene matches: 1. The CDR3 is 11 residues long.

The V gene is TRBV5-4, the J gene TRBJ1-1, with D possibly matching TRBD1 (5 bases). This CDR3 has 15 residues. CDR1 is SGHNT and CDR2 is YYREEE in the germline V gene (reference sequence). The V end was cut by 4 bases, the J end by 4 bases, with 17 bases between. The CDR3 sequence: CASSRFLRVTTEAFF. Here the CDR3 DNA reads TGTGCCAGCAGCCGTTTCCTCAGGGTTACCACTGAAGCTTTCTTT. The full variable domain, completed using reference TRBV5-4 and TRBJ1-1, is ETGVTQSPTHLIKTRGQQVTLRCSSQSGHNTVSWYQQALGQGPQFIFQYYREEENGRGNFPPRFSGLQFPNYSSELNVNALELDDSALYLCASSRFLRVTTEAFFGQGTRLTVV.

The chain carries TRBV11-1 and TRBJ2-1; 11 bases are shared with TRBD2. The germline gives CDR1 SGHAT, CDR2 FQDESV (reference sequence). The trim removed 2 bases at V and 5 bases at J, leaving 2 bases unmatched. The CDR3 spans 15 residues. CDR3 in amino acids: CASSLQTSGDNEQFF. CDR3 nucleotides: TGTGCCAGCAGCTTACAGACTAGCGGGGACAATGAGCAGTTCTTC.

In DNA form, the CDR3 reads TGTGCCAGCACTTGGGACAGGGAGATCAATCAGCCCCAGCATTTT. Translation: CASTWDREINQPQHF. This chain joins TRBV2 and TRBJ1-5; 9 positions agree with TRBD1. Germline CDR1 is SNHLY and CDR2 is FYNNEI. Trimming at V came to 7 bases and at J to 3 bases, leaving 7 bases not matched to a gene. This CDR3 spans 15 amino acids.

V is TRBV29-1 and J is TRBJ2-2; the D gene is possibly TRBD2 (7 bases). The V gene lost 0 bases and the J gene lost 4 bases, with 15 bases spanning the gap. Germline V gene data show CDR1 as SQVTM and CDR2 as ANQGSEA. The CDR3 length is 16 residues. The CDR3 region has the DNA TGCAGCGTTGAAGACGGGGGCGGGGGCGGCACCGGGGAGCTGTTTTTT. Its protein is CSVEDGGGGGTGELFF.